Below are 10 T cell receptor beta chains sequenced from a single sample in a study of monozygotic twins with inflammatory bowel disease. Reanalyzing the 5' RACE reads, TCRdb keeps one entry per CDR3 protein, without DNA. This repertoire includes about 160,000 distinct CDR3 sequences. The sample taken for sequencing was blood. All receptors derive from a human donor with ulcerative colitis or Crohn's disease, or a healthy co-twin of an affected twin (not recorded which).

The rearrangement uses TRBV5-1 and TRBJ1-6; no DNA is available, so the TRBD1 call from TCRdb remains unchecked. The germline CDR1 and CDR2 sequences are SGHRS and YFSETQ. The CDR3 contains 16 residues. Here the CDR3 reads CASSLAGRKGNSPLHF.

The chain uses TRBV6-5 and TRBJ1-2. The CDR3 sequence is 13 residues long. Looked up from germline, CDR1 is MNHEY and CDR2 is SVGAGI. CDR3 loop: CATRWGANYGYTF.

The chain employs TRBV20-1 and TRBJ2-5; TCRdb's assignment of TRBD1 cannot be checked, as there is no DNA. Germline-derived CDR1 and CDR2 are DFQATT and SNEGSKA (reference sequence). The CDR3 has 14 residues. The CDR3 sequence: CSASIGTGSETQYF.

This chain connects TRBV5-1 to TRBJ2-1; TCRdb's D call of TRBD2 is untestable without DNA. Germline CDR1 and CDR2: SGHRS and YFSETQ. CDR3 size: 15 residues. This CDR3 is CASSLEVAGDNEQFF.

The V and J genes are TRBV18 and TRBJ1-6. CDR3 length equals 14 residues. The V gene's germline CDR1 is KGHSH and CDR2 LQKENI. The CDR3 protein is CASSLGTENSPLHF.

V usage is TRBV6-5 and J usage is TRBJ1-5; with no DNA, the TCRdb D assignment of TRBD1 cannot be verified. Per germline, CDR1 MNHEY and CDR2 SVGAGI. The CDR3 is 15 residues long. The CDR3 region is CGSSLRGEANQPQHF.

The chain employs TRBV29-1 and TRBJ2-5; the D call of TRBD2 rests on TCRdb alone, since no DNA is present to check it. Germline CDR1 SQVTM, CDR2 ANQGSEA. CDR3 length: 18 amino acids. The CDR3 region is CSVVASKGGPSRAETQYF.

V and J are TRBV4-3 and TRBJ2-1; TCRdb names TRBD1, which stays unverified in the absence of DNA. Germline V lookup: CDR1 LGHNA, CDR2 YSLEER. The CDR3 has 15 residues. CDR3: CASSQDGTGFDEQFF.

The chain combines TRBV4-1 with TRBJ2-7; TCRdb gives TRBD2 as the D gene, but with no DNA this cannot be confirmed. This CDR3 has 16 residues. From germline, CDR1 is MGHRA and CDR2 YSYEKL. CDR3 amino acids: CASSQGLAGVSYEQYF.

The rearrangement joins TRBV12-3 or TRBV12-4 to TRBJ2-7; TCRdb gives TRBD2 as the D gene, but with no DNA this cannot be confirmed. There are 15 residues in the CDR3. CDR3 region: CASSLGSGSSYEQYF.